The 22 T cell receptor beta chains in this list originate from one sample, sequenced in a study of identical twins (dated by TCRdb to 2016 to 2017). Receptors were amplified or captured by 5' RACE. Sequencing instrument: Illumina HiSeq 2000. TCRdb trimmed public reads at Q25 via fastp, called clones via MiXCR and kept in-frame beta chains. Each entry merges the rows of one CDR3 protein and shows their most common DNA and genes. A total of 400,000 to 500,000 distinct CDR3 sequences appear in this sample, roughly an eighth of them only once. The top ten hold approximately 1% of the sample. These data were also reused for a study on yellow fever vaccine responses in identical twins.

The sample was CD4+ T cells sorted from blood. The receptors shown here come from a woman between 18 and 30 years old in good health.

This clonotype was seen a few times. This chain uses TRBV18 with TRBJ2-1; 12 bases line up with TRBD2. V trimming: 3 bases; J trimming: 5 bases; junction bases outside the gene matches: 5. This CDR3 region has 16 residues. The germline V gene encodes CDR1 KGHSH and CDR2 LQKENI. The CDR3 spells CASSPPRLAGDNEQFF. The CDR3 region has the DNA TGTGCCAGCTCACCCCCGCGACTAGCGGGGGACAATGAGCAGTTCTTC. The whole variable domain, filled in from reference TRBV18 and TRBJ2-1, reads NAGVMQNPRHLVRRRGQEARLRCSPMKGHSHVYWYRQLPEEGLKFMVYLQKENIIDESGMPKERFSAEFPKEGPSILRIQQVVRGDSAAYFCASSPPRLAGDNEQFFGPGTRLTVL.

This clonotype has just a few counts. The chain uses TRBV27 and TRBJ1-5, with no clear D. Trimming took off 2 bases at V and 2 bases at J, with 10 bases between the two ends. Germline CDR1 MNHEY, CDR2 SMNVEV (reference sequence). The CDR3 sequence is 15 residues long. CDR3 nucleotides: TGTGCCAGCAGTTTAAAGTTCCATGGCAATCAGCCCCAGCATTTT. Protein: CASSLKFHGNQPQHF.

This clonotype showed up just a few times. The chain employs TRBV3-1 and TRBJ2-1, with 10 bases lining up with TRBD2. Germline V gene lookup returns CDR1 LGHDT and CDR2 YNNKEL (reference sequence). CDR3 length: 18 residues. The ends lost 0 bases at V and 5 bases at J; junction bases unmatched: 10. In nucleotides, the CDR3 is TGTGCCAGCAGCCAAGATGAGCGGGGGGGCCGTAAGAACAATGAGCAGTTCTTC. Its protein is CASSQDERGGRKNNEQFF.

The chain links TRBV4-1 to TRBJ2-1; 11 bases map to TRBD2. The ends lost 4 bases at V and 7 bases at J; junction bases unmatched: 9. This CDR3 has 16 residues. Germline V gene data show CDR1 as MGHRA and CDR2 as YSYEKL. The CDR3 here is CASSLAQLAGVNEQFF. For the CDR3, the DNA is TGCGCCAGCAGCCTCGCGCAACTAGCGGGAGTAAATGAGCAGTTCTTC.

This clonotype was recorded a few times. The rearrangement uses TRBV5-6 and TRBJ2-2; perhaps TRBD2 as D (6 bases). Germline V gene sequence: CDR1 SGHDT, CDR2 YYEEEE. Trimming stripped 4 bases from V and 5 bases from J, with 15 bases between. The CDR3 sequence is 15 residues long. CDR3 coding DNA: TGTGCCAGCAGCCCAGGACTACGAGGGACCGGGGAGCTGTTTTTT. Translation: CASSPGLRGTGELFF.

This clonotype has at least ten counts. The rearrangement joins TRBV3-1 to TRBJ2-7, with 12 bases fitting TRBD2. In germline, CDR1 is LGHDT, CDR2 YNNKEL (reference sequence). J lost 0 bases, V lost 4 bases, and 1 base had no gene match. CDR3 length: 15 residues. The CDR3 reads CASSPSGRVSYEQYF. The CDR3, as DNA: TGTGCCAGCAGCCCTAGCGGGAGGGTCTCCTACGAGCAGTACTTC.

The rearrangement uses TRBV30 and TRBJ2-1; TRBD1 matches at 8 bases. CDR1 GTSNPN and CDR2 SVGIG come from the germline V gene (reference sequence). The V and J ends lost 3 bases and 9 bases, in that order; junction bases with no gene match: 10. CDR3 length: 14 residues. This CDR3 is CAWRVQGARGEQFF. The DNA for the CDR3 is TGTGCCTGGAGAGTGCAGGGGGCACGAGGTGAGCAGTTCTTC.

Concerning this clonotype: This may stem from a read error, because a much larger clone lies one nucleotide away. The V gene is TRBV11-2, the J gene TRBJ2-3; 8 bases fit TRBD1. Germline values: CDR1 SGHAT, CDR2 FQNNGV. Unmatched junction bases numbered 4, after V lost 5 bases and J lost 3 bases. CDR3 length: 14 residues. The CDR3 reads CASSNQGATDTQYF. CDR3 nucleotides: TGTGCCAGCAGCAACCAGGGGGCGACAGATACGCAGTATTTT.

The table lists this clonotype with many counts. This chain's CDR3 is CASSLGTVNYGYTF. The CDR3 bases are TGTGCCAGCAGTTTAGGGACGGTGAACTATGGCTACACCTTC. The chain is built from TRBV12-3 or TRBV12-4 and TRBJ1-2; unclear D gene. The CDR3 covers 14 residues. V was shortened by 1 base and J by 2 bases, with 8 bases between the two germline ends.

This clonotype was picked up a small number of times. The J gene is TRBJ1-4, the V gene TRBV10-3; maybe TRBD1 (6 bases). The CDR3 loop spans 15 amino acids. From germline, CDR1 is ENHRY and CDR2 SYGVKD. The germline V and J ends were trimmed by 6 bases and 4 bases, with 15 bases remaining between them. In DNA, the CDR3 is TGTGCCATCAGGAGGGGGGCAGTGGATAATGAAAAACTGTTTTTT. This sequence encodes CAIRRGAVDNEKLFF.

This clonotype was counted between two and nine times. The chain joins TRBV2 to TRBJ2-5; D is uncertain. The CDR3 extends over 14 amino acids. Germline lookup yields CDR1 SNHLY and CDR2 FYNNEI. The ends were cut back, 5 bases at V and 5 bases at J, with 15 bases in the middle. The CDR3 loop reads CASSNTDRRETQYF. CDR3 coding DNA: TGTGCCAGCAGTAATACAGATCGTCGGGAGACCCAGTACTTC.

This clonotype was seen a single time. The rearrangement uses TRBV7-6 and TRBJ2-6; weak D call: TRBD1 (5 bases). CDR3 size: 16 residues. Deletions cut 5 bases from V and 0 bases from J, with 11 bases between. Germline CDR1 reads SGHVS; CDR2 reads FNYEAQ. The CDR3 region is CASSPTVSSGANVLTF. CDR3 DNA sequence: TGTGCCAGCAGCCCGACAGTGTCCTCTGGGGCCAACGTCCTGACTTTC.

This clonotype was detected ten times or more. The gene calls are TRBV29-1 and TRBJ1-5; TRBD1 matches 7 bases. V shed 5 bases and J 2 bases; nucleotides not matched to a gene: 6. The CDR3 spans 14 residues. CDR1 is SQVTM and CDR2 is ANQGSEA in the germline V gene. CDR3 DNA sequence: TGCAGCGTTTTAGGGACAGATCGCAATCAGCCCCAGCATTTT. Amino acid sequence: CSVLGTDRNQPQHF.

This clonotype appeared a few times. This chain links TRBV6-5 with TRBJ1-5; D is possibly TRBD1 (5 bases). The ends were cut back, 4 bases at V and 4 bases at J, with 14 bases in the middle. The CDR3 is 15 residues long. Germline CDR1 is MNHEY and CDR2 is SVGAGI. This chain's CDR3 is CASSSPGTENQPQHF. CDR3 DNA: TGTGCCAGCAGTTCCCCCGGGACGGAGAATCAGCCCCAGCATTTT.

This clonotype appeared many times. The chain links TRBV6-2 or TRBV6-3 to TRBJ2-3; the D gene is possibly TRBD1 (5 bases). V was clipped by 5 bases and J by 5 bases, with 14 bases between them. The CDR3 runs to 14 residues. Germline V gene data show CDR1 as MNHEY and CDR2 as SVGEGT. The DNA for the CDR3 is TGTGCCAGCAGTATCAGGGTCGGTGGAGATACGCAGTATTTT. Encoded protein: CASSIRVGGDTQYF.

The CDR3 reads CASSSAGTISNYGYTF. The CDR3, as DNA: TGTGCCAGCAGTTCGGCCGGGACAATCTCTAACTATGGCTACACCTTC. The rearrangement joins TRBV6-2 or TRBV6-3 to TRBJ1-2, with a tentative D call TRBD1 (6 bases). The CDR3 is made up of 16 amino acids. CDR1 and CDR2 (germline): MNHEY, SVGEGT. V was pared by 4 bases and J by 0 bases, with 15 bases between.

This clonotype was seen at least ten times. The J gene is TRBJ1-1, the V gene TRBV7-8; 7 bases fit TRBD1. The junction had 6 bases not matched to a gene; V was cut back by 5 bases and J by 3 bases. The CDR3 has 14 amino acids. Germline V gene sequence: CDR1 SGHVS, CDR2 FQNEAQ. CDR3 coding DNA: TGTGCCAGCAGCGCCCCAGGGGGGTACACTGAAGCTTTCTTT. It specifies CASSAPGGYTEAFF. The full variable domain, in which reference TRBV7-8 and TRBJ1-1 provide the parts outside the CDR3, is GAGVSQSPRYKVAKRGQDVALRCDPISGHVSLFWYQQALGQGPEFLTYFQNEAQLDKSGLPSDRFFAERPEGSVSTLKIQRTQQEDSAVYLCASSAPGGYTEAFFGQGTRLTVV.

The chain's CDR3 is CASRRRMGLADNEQFF. The CDR3 DNA is TGTGCCAGCAGAAGGAGGATGGGACTAGCGGACAATGAGCAGTTCTTC. J is TRBJ2-1 and V is TRBV27; 11 positions agree with TRBD2. The J segment lost 5 bases and the V segment lost 6 bases, leaving 9 bases of the junction unmatched. The CDR3 has 16 amino acids. From germline, CDR1 is MNHEY and CDR2 SMNVEV (reference sequence).

This clonotype was recorded a few times. The genes are TRBV5-1 and TRBJ1-2, with TRBD1 identical over 8 bases. Germline V lookup: CDR1 SGHRS, CDR2 YFSETQ. Germline trimming cut 0 bases from V and 0 bases from J; bases unmatched to any gene: 1. The CDR3 consists of 15 residues. The CDR3 bases are TGCGCCAGCAGCTTGGAACAGGGGGCTAACTATGGCTACACCTTC. Protein sequence: CASSLEQGANYGYTF.

The genes are TRBV11-2 and TRBJ2-7; D gene unclear. The CDR3 contains 13 residues. V was cut by 1 base and J by 9 bases, with 13 bases left in between. Germline CDR1 SGHAT, CDR2 FQNNGV. The CDR3 DNA sequence: TGTGCCAGCAGCTTAGCCCCCACCCCGTGGCAGTACTTC. Amino acid sequence: CASSLAPTPWQYF.

At least ten counts were recorded for this clonotype. The genes are TRBV6-5 and TRBJ2-3; 8 bases are shared with TRBD1. The trim removed 5 bases at V and 5 bases at J, leaving 3 bases unmatched. The CDR3 has 13 amino acids. The germline V gene has CDR1 MNHEY and CDR2 SVGAGI. CDR3 region: CASSTGQGDTQYF. The CDR3 DNA reads as TGTGCCAGCAGTACTGGACAGGGAGATACGCAGTATTTT.

The rearrangement joins TRBV7-9 to TRBJ2-7, with unresolved D. The V end lost 1 base, the J end lost 5 bases, and 12 bases lay between the germline ends. Germline values: CDR1 SEHNR, CDR2 FQNEAQ (reference sequence). This CDR3 spans 14 amino acids. The CDR3 loop is CASSLVRYPDEQYF. Here the CDR3 DNA reads TGTGCCAGCAGCTTAGTAAGGTACCCCGACGAGCAGTACTTC.